This record covers a single T cell receptor beta chain. The data belong to a study of cytomegalovirus exposure and HLA in healthy donors. The PCR used 60 Vbeta and 13 Jbeta primers. The table came from immunoSEQ multiplex PCR; TCRdb's copy has only in-frame clones and leaves some out. The sample has about 180,000 clones, about 80% seen once. CDR1 KGHSH and CDR2 LQKENI come from the germline V gene. V lost 0 bases, J lost 0 bases, and 15 bases lay in between. There are 18 residues in the CDR3. What was sequenced was PBMCs. This rearrangement joins TRBV18 to TRBJ1-3; a possible D gene is TRBD1 (6 bases). The source of this sequence is a man aged 35-49 years in good health and CMV-seronegative. CDR3 nucleotide sequence: TGTGCCAGCTCACCACCGAACAGGGTAATGACCTCTGGAAACACCATATATTTT. Amino acids: CASSPPNRVMTSGNTIYF.